This T cell receptor (beta chain) was retrieved from a study of glioma-infiltrating T cells after dendritic cell vaccination. PBMC were collected before vaccination, two weeks after the third vaccination, and at progression. As regards this clone: Its target is unknown.

Study observations and caveats: Only a small number of patients had complete blood and tumor samples. Survival was not directly related to TCR clonality in these patients.

Germline CDR1 MGHRA, CDR2 YSYEKL. The V end lost 1 base, the J end lost 0 bases, and 9 bases lay between the germline ends. The CDR3 sequence is 15 residues long. The immunoSEQ assay amplified TCRB CDR3 from up to roughly 2 ug DNA. This table comes from immunoSEQ multiplex PCR, and its TCRdb copy is limited to in-frame clones, with some not included. The top ten hold around 2.3% of the sample, which has tens of thousands of clones, roughly four fifths seen once. Sample: blood, taken before dendritic cell vaccination. The chain links TRBV4-1 to TRBJ1-1; no firm D call. The origin of this receptor is a human donor with glioblastoma. The CDR3 region is CASSQADIMNTEAFF. In DNA form, the CDR3 reads TGCGCCAGCAGCCAAGCCGACATAATGAACACTGAAGCTTTCTTT.